A selection of T cell receptor beta chains follows, all from one sample in a study of early T cells in non-severe SARS-CoV-2 infection. TCRdb itself ran the 5' RACE reads through MiXCR, one entry per CDR3 protein. The data contain about 69,000 distinct CDR3 sequences, roughly a tenth of them singletons. Sequences were obtained from whole blood. Receptor source: an adult who was a healthcare worker with PCR-confirmed SARS-CoV-2 infection or an uninfected control (not recorded which). The CDR3 runs from the conserved cysteine through the conserved F or W. Fields, in order: D gene, V gene, J gene, clone size, CDR3 protein, CDR3 DNA. A D gene is named only where the DNA matches it firmly. Clone size appears in some rows only: once, few, many, or a class for an expanded clone.

D: .; V: TRBV5-6; J: TRBJ2-1; size: .; CDR3: CASSFTGYNEQFF; DNA: TGTGCCAGCAGCTTTACAGGTTACAATGAGCAGTTCTTC
D: TRBD2; V: TRBV10-3; J: TRBJ2-3; size: many; CDR3: CAITGRNTDTQYF; DNA: TGTGCCATCACCGGGAGGAACACAGATACGCAGTATTTT
D: .; V: TRBV4-2; J: TRBJ2-3; size: few; CDR3: CASSQVEGVSTDTQYF; DNA: TGTGCCAGCAGCCAAGTGGAGGGAGTGAGCACAGATACGCAGTATTTT
D: TRBD2; V: TRBV7-9; J: TRBJ2-1; size: few; CDR3: CASSRTTSGVYNEQFF; DNA: TGTGCCAGCAGCCGTACCACTAGCGGGGTATACAATGAGCAGTTCTTC
D: TRBD2; V: TRBV11-2; J: TRBJ2-2; size: many; CDR3: CASSEQGLAANTGELFF; DNA: TGTGCCAGCAGCGAACAGGGACTAGCGGCGAACACCGGGGAGCTGTTTTTT
D: .; V: TRBV18; J: TRBJ2-1; size: .; CDR3: CVSSPLLRGDEQFF; DNA: TGTGTCAGCTCACCACTACTGAGGGGGGATGAGCAGTTCTTC
D: .; V: TRBV5-1; J: TRBJ2-7; size: many; CDR3: CASSETVPSSEQYF; DNA: TGCGCCAGCAGCGAGACAGTCCCTAGCTCCGAGCAGTACTTC
D: TRBD2; V: TRBV27; J: TRBJ2-1; size: many; CDR3: CASSLSVSGGAGDEQFF; DNA: TGTGCCAGCAGTTTATCCGTGAGCGGGGGGGCCGGAGATGAGCAGTTCTTC
D: .; V: TRBV12-3/TRBV12-4; J: TRBJ2-1; size: .; CDR3: CASSLRFSYNEQFF; DNA: TGTGCCAGCAGTTTGCGGTTCTCCTACAATGAGCAGTTCTTC
D: .; V: TRBV6-5; J: TRBJ1-1; size: .; CDR3: CASSKGGATGLETFF; DNA: TGTGCCAGCAGTAAGGGGGGGGCAACAGGCCTGGAAACTTTCTTT
D: .; V: TRBV20-1; J: TRBJ1-2; size: many; CDR3: CSASQPNYGYTF; DNA: TGCAGTGCTAGTCAGCCTAACTATGGCTACACCTTC
D: .; V: TRBV10-2; J: TRBJ2-2; size: .; CDR3: CASSWMGGTGELFF; DNA: TGCGCCAGCAGTTGGATGGGGGGCACCGGGGAGCTGTTTTTT
D: TRBD1; V: TRBV18; J: TRBJ2-1; size: .; CDR3: CASSPLSGQGLDEQFF; DNA: TGTGCCAGCTCACCCCTGTCGGGACAGGGTTTGGATGAGCAGTTCTTC
D: TRBD2; V: TRBV25-1; J: TRBJ2-7; size: many; CDR3: CASSEQLAGGNEQYF; DNA: TGTGCCAGCAGTGAGCAACTAGCGGGAGGGAACGAGCAGTACTTC
D: .; V: TRBV7-9; J: TRBJ1-3; size: .; CDR3: CASSFQAGARNTIYF; DNA: TGTGCCAGCAGCTTCCAGGCCGGGGCCCGAAACACCATATATTTT
D: .; V: TRBV5-1; J: TRBJ1-1; size: many; CDR3: CASSFSENTEAFF; DNA: TGCGCCAGCAGCTTCTCAGAGAACACTGAAGCTTTCTTT
D: TRBD2; V: TRBV3-1; J: TRBJ2-5; size: many; CDR3: CASSQDWTGGQETQYF; DNA: TGTGCCAGCAGCCAAGATTGGACGGGAGGGCAGGAGACCCAGTACTTC